These 15 T cell receptor beta chains originate from one sample sequenced in a study of blood T cell repertoires in COVID-19. Clones were read by immunoSEQ multiplex PCR, and TCRdb kept only the in-frame ones, dropping some. The sample lists 90,000 to 110,000 clones; around 80% were seen once. Sequenced material: peripheral blood. These receptors were collected from a human donor in a cohort sampled during active or convalescent COVID-19.

The chain uses TRBV5-6 and TRBJ2-3, with D tentatively TRBD2 (7 bases). The CDR3 loop spans 17 amino acids. The V gene lost 2 bases and the J gene lost 4 bases, with 20 bases spanning the gap. Looked up from germline, CDR1 is SGHDT and CDR2 is YYEEEE. In DNA form, the CDR3 reads TGTGCCAGCAGCTTCCCCTTGGGGGGAGGGGGGTCAGATACGCAGTATTTT. Translating it yields CASSFPLGGGGSDTQYF.

This chain links TRBV14 with TRBJ2-2; 8 bases map to TRBD2. This CDR3 has 17 residues. Germline V gene data show CDR1 as SGHDN and CDR2 as FVKESK. V lost 0 bases, J lost 6 bases, and 9 bases stayed unmatched. Written as DNA, the CDR3 is TGTGCCAGCAGCCAAGAGCGGGGGGCTCTGATAGCCGGGGAGCTGTTTTTT. It translates to CASSQERGALIAGELFF.

The chain recombines TRBV7-9 with TRBJ2-1; D remains ambiguous. CDR3 length equals 11 residues. CDR1 is SEHNR and CDR2 is FQNEAQ in the germline V gene (reference sequence). V dropped 6 bases and J dropped 10 bases, with 10 bases sitting between them. CDR3 loop: CASRTGREQFF. The CDR3 bases are TGTGCCAGCAGAACCGGCAGGGAGCAGTTCTTC.

This clone was observed once. V usage is TRBV9 and J usage is TRBJ2-1, with D perhaps matching TRBD2 (6 bases). There are 16 residues in the CDR3. V lost 5 bases, J lost 7 bases, and 22 bases lay in between. Germline CDR1 reads SGDLS; CDR2 reads YYNGEE. The CDR3 DNA reads TGTGCCAGCAGTTCAAACGGGAGACACCGGTGGAATGAGCAGTTCTTC. Amino acid sequence: CASSSNGRHRWNEQFF.

This clone was observed a handful of times. The genes are TRBV7-8 and TRBJ2-3, with D maybe TRBD2 (5 bases). The CDR3 totals 13 residues. V shed 2 bases and J shed 13 bases, with 16 bases lying between them. Germline V gene lookup returns CDR1 SGHVS and CDR2 FQNEAQ. The CDR3 DNA is TGTGCCAGCAGCTTATGGGTGACGGAGGAGGAGTATTTT. Translated: CASSLWVTEEEYF. The full variable domain, its missing parts supplied by reference TRBV7-8 and TRBJ2-3, is GAGVSQSPRYKVAKRGQDVALRCDPISGHVSLFWYQQALGQGPEFLTYFQNEAQLDKSGLPSDRFFAERPEGSVSTLKIQRTQQEDSAVYLCASSLWVTEEEYFGPGTRLTVL.

V is TRBV19 and J is TRBJ1-2; 7 positions agree with TRBD1. CDR3 length equals 13 residues. The junction had 4 bases not matched to a gene; V was cut back by 5 bases and J by 4 bases. Per the germline V gene, CDR1 is LNHDA and CDR2 is SQIVND (reference sequence). The CDR3 sequence is CASSWDSSYGYTF. The DNA of the CDR3 is TGTGCCAGTAGTTGGGACAGCTCCTATGGCTACACCTTC.

In its sample, this clone was seen once. The chain is built from TRBV19 and TRBJ2-5; D might be TRBD1 (5 bases). The CDR3 consists of 13 residues. Germline V gives CDR1 LNHDA, CDR2 SQIVND (reference sequence). Trimming shortened V by 8 bases and J by 3 bases, and 13 bases separated the two germline ends. This CDR3 is CASRYQGKETQYF. In DNA, the CDR3 is TGTGCCAGTCGATATCAGGGTAAAGAGACCCAGTACTTC.

The chain is built from TRBV15 and TRBJ2-3; D is unresolved. The CDR3 extends over 16 amino acids. Trimming removed 0 bases from V and 0 bases from J, with 10 bases in between. Germline assignment: CDR1 LNHNV and CDR2 YYDKDF (reference sequence). This CDR3 reads CATSRDPVASTDTQYF. CDR3 sequence (DNA): TGTGCCACCAGCAGAGATCCAGTGGCTAGCACAGATACGCAGTATTTT.

As to this clone: Relative to the germline gene, one junction end is altered; a read error may explain this. J is TRBJ2-2 and V is TRBV7-7; 7 bases match TRBD2. CDR1 is SSHAT, CDR2 FNYEAQ, per germline (reference sequence). The CDR3 extends over 15 amino acids. The CDR3 loop reads CASSFVGGHTGELFF. The DNA for the CDR3 is TGTGCTAGCAGCTTTGTGGGAGGGCACACCGGGGAGCTGTTTTTT.

V usage is TRBV4-3 and J usage is TRBJ2-3, with D perhaps matching TRBD1 (5 bases). Trimming took 0 bases from V and 2 from J, leaving 9 bases between them. Germline V CDR1 and CDR2: LGHNA, YSLEER. The CDR3 has 15 residues. For the CDR3, the DNA is TGCGCCAGCAGCCAAGAGTACAGGCCCACAGATACGCAGTATTTT. Amino acids: CASSQEYRPTDTQYF.

The chain uses TRBV7-3 and TRBJ1-1; a possible D gene is TRBD1 (5 bases). Germline values: CDR1 SGHTA, CDR2 FQGTGA. The CDR3 loop spans 13 amino acids. V shed 1 base and J shed 3 bases, with 6 bases lying between them. CDR3 loop: CASSLIGDTEAFF. CDR3 in DNA: TGTGCCAGCAGCTTAATAGGGGACACTGAAGCTTTCTTT.

This sequence joins TRBV7-6 and TRBJ2-1; the match to TRBD2 covers 8 bases. The V and J ends lost 5 bases and 2 bases, in that order; junction bases with no gene match: 5. The CDR3 spans 15 residues. Germline CDR1 and CDR2: SGHVS and FNYEAQ. CDR3 sequence: CASSPRGGPYNEQFF. CDR3 DNA sequence: TGTGCCAGCAGCCCTCGGGGGGGCCCCTACAATGAGCAGTTCTTC.

V and J are TRBV19 and TRBJ1-2; possibly TRBD1 for D (6 bases). CDR1 LNHDA and CDR2 SQIVND come from the germline V gene (reference sequence). With 4 bases removed from V and 7 bases from J, the gap between germline ends came to 19 bases. This CDR3 comprises 15 residues. In nucleotides, the CDR3 is TGTGCCAGTAGTAGAACCGAATGGGACAAAGTTGGCTACACCTTC. It codes for CASSRTEWDKVGYTF.

The count of this clone is one. This rearrangement joins TRBV6-5 to TRBJ1-1; TRBD1 agrees at 8 bases. V was clipped by 7 bases and J by 5 bases; unmatched bases: 9. This CDR3 spans 14 amino acids. Germline CDR1 reads MNHEY; CDR2 reads SVGAGI. CDR3 in amino acids: CASKQGGSWTEAFF. In nucleotides, the CDR3 is TGTGCCAGCAAACAGGGGGGATCGTGGACTGAAGCTTTCTTT.

The chain joins TRBV27 to TRBJ2-7; TRBD2 aligns across 14 bases. This CDR3 contains 15 residues. Germline loops: CDR1 MNHEY, CDR2 SMNVEV (reference sequence). The trim removed 6 bases at V and 7 bases at J, leaving 8 bases unmatched. The DNA of the CDR3 is TGTGCCAGCAGCTACGGACTAGCGGGAGGACGAGAGCAGTACTTC. Translation gives CASSYGLAGGREQYF.